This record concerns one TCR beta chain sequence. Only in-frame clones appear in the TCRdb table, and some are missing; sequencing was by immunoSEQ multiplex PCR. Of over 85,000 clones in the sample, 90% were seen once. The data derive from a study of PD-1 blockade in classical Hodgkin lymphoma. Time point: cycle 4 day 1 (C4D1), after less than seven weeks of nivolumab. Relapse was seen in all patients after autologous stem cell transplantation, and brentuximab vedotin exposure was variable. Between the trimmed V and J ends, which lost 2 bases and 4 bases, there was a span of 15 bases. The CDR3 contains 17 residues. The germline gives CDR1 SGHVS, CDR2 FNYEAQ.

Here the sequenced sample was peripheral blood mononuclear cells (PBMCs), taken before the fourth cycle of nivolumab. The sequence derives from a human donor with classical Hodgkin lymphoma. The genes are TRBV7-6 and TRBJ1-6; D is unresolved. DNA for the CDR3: TGTGCCAGCAGCTTACACAGTTCGACTTTTTATAATTCACCCCTCCACTTT. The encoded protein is CASSLHSSTFYNSPLHF.